A single sample gave rise to the 30 T cell receptor beta chains below, sequenced in a study of graft-versus-host responses after intestinal transplantation (dated by TCRdb to the early 2020s). Intraepithelial and lamina propria lymphocytes were isolated from graft specimens using dithiothreitol, EDTA incubations and collagenase D digestion. Receptor amplification or capture employed the immunoSEQ multiplex PCR assay. The source is immuneACCESS, and TCRdb retained only in-frame sequences with V and J called. Part of the clones is not carried over; for the studies checked, unresolved V genes explain less than half of this, and the remainder is unexplained. For this sample there are about 4,300 clones; 70% to 85% appear just once. The ten largest clones add up to around 7.3% of the sample. The source was ileum tissue, collected 9 days after transplant. The receptors come from a human patient who received an intestinal transplant, so some T cells may come from the graft donor.

The CDR3 sequence: CASSVTRGRRDEQFF. CDR3 DNA sequence: TGTGCCAGCAGCGTAACCCGGGGGCGCCGGGATGAGCAGTTCTTC. This chain connects TRBV9 to TRBJ2-1, with D possibly called TRBD1 or TRBD2 (6 bases each). CDR1 is SGDLS and CDR2 is YYNGEE in the germline V gene. With 1 base removed from V and 8 bases from J, the gap between germline ends came to 16 bases. This CDR3 spans 15 amino acids.

The chain combines TRBV25-1 with TRBJ1-5, with TRBD1 identical over 8 bases. The CDR3 covers 14 residues. Germline V lookup: CDR1 MGHDK, CDR2 SYGVNS. J lost 4 bases, V lost 8 bases, and 7 bases had no gene match. The CDR3 is CASVGTGANQPQHF. Here the CDR3 DNA reads TGTGCCAGCGTAGGGACAGGAGCGAATCAGCCCCAGCATTTT.

The V call is TRBV11-2, the J call TRBJ2-5, with D perhaps given as TRBD1 or TRBD2 (5 bases each). V was clipped by 1 base and J by 3 bases, with 15 bases between them. The CDR3 runs 16 residues. The germline V gene has CDR1 SGHAT and CDR2 FQNNGV. The CDR3 here is CASSLARDGRKETQYF. As DNA, the CDR3 is TGTGCCAGCAGCTTAGCCCGGGACGGGCGAAAAGAGACCCAGTACTTC.

The chain employs TRBV19 and TRBJ2-3; D possibly corresponds to TRBD1 (5 bases). Deletions cut 6 bases from V and 4 bases from J, with 20 bases between. CDR1 is LNHDA, CDR2 SQIVND, per germline (reference sequence). The CDR3 extends over 16 amino acids. The DNA for the CDR3 is TGTGCCAGTAGCCCCCTTGAGGCTAGGGGTGCAGATACGCAGTATTTT. Translated, it gives CASSPLEARGADTQYF.

CDR3 amino acids: CASSEGESNQPQHF. Written as DNA, the CDR3 is TGTGCCAGCAGTGAAGGGGAGAGCAATCAGCCCCAGCATTTT. The rearrangement joins TRBV25-1 to TRBJ1-5, with unresolved D. V lost 2 bases, J lost 1 base, and 6 bases lay in between. CDR1 MGHDK and CDR2 SYGVNS come from the germline V gene. This CDR3 spans 14 amino acids.

The V and J genes are TRBV5-4 and TRBJ1-1; 10 bases agree with TRBD1. After removal of 4 bases from V and 4 bases from J, the junction contained 4 bases not matched to a gene. The CDR3 totals 14 residues. Per the germline V gene, CDR1 is SGHNT and CDR2 is YYREEE (reference sequence). For the CDR3, the DNA is TGTGCCAGCAGCCTGGGACAGGGGACCACTGAAGCTTTCTTT. Amino acid sequence: CASSLGQGTTEAFF.

The chain joins TRBV6-5 to TRBJ2-2; 11 nucleotides align to TRBD1. This CDR3 contains 15 residues. Per germline, CDR1 MNHEY and CDR2 SVGAGI. The V segment lost 6 bases and the J segment 4 bases; nucleotides outside the gene matches: 4. The CDR3 nucleotides read TGTGCCAGCAGGGCGGGACAGGGGGTCACCGGGGAGCTGTTTTTT. Protein sequence: CASRAGQGVTGELFF.

The rearrangement uses TRBV6-1 and TRBJ1-1; D is unresolved. The CDR3 has 13 residues. CDR1 is MNHNS, CDR2 SASEGT, per germline. V lost 4 bases, J lost 3 bases, and 9 bases lay in between. The CDR3 here is CASSGEVHTEAFF. Here the CDR3 DNA reads TGTGCCAGCAGTGGCGAGGTGCACACTGAAGCTTTCTTT.

This chain connects TRBV7-3 to TRBJ2-1; tentatively, D is TRBD2 (6 bases). Per the germline V gene, CDR1 is SGHTA and CDR2 is FQGTGA. The CDR3 has 13 amino acids. V was cut by 3 bases and J by 3 bases, with 6 bases left in between. CDR3 residues: CASSLTSYNEQFF. Here the CDR3 DNA reads TGTGCCAGCAGCTTGACTAGCTACAATGAGCAGTTCTTC.

CDR3 sequence: CASSPRDTQYF. The CDR3 DNA reads as TGTGCCAGCAGCCCAAGGGATACGCAGTATTTT. The V and J genes are TRBV9 and TRBJ2-3; D unclear. In germline, CDR1 is SGDLS, CDR2 YYNGEE. The CDR3 runs to 11 residues. Trimming removed 4 bases from V and 6 bases from J, with 6 bases in between.

This clone was observed a few times. The V gene is TRBV28, the J gene TRBJ2-7; D possibly corresponds to TRBD1 (6 bases). Trimming removed 4 bases from V and 1 base from J, with 8 bases in between. This CDR3 has 13 amino acids. Germline values: CDR1 MDHEN, CDR2 SYDVKM. CDR3 region: CASSSGQSYEQYF. The CDR3, as DNA: TGTGCCAGCAGTTCGGGACAATCCTACGAGCAGTACTTC.

V usage is TRBV18 and J usage is TRBJ1-2; 9 bases map to TRBD1. Per the germline V gene, CDR1 is KGHSH and CDR2 is LQKENI. V trimming: 2 bases; J trimming: 4 bases; junction bases outside the gene matches: 2. This CDR3 has 14 residues. The CDR3 is CASSPGTGSYGYTF. The DNA of the CDR3 is TGTGCCAGCTCACCAGGGACAGGGAGCTATGGCTACACCTTC.

This chain uses TRBV10-2 with TRBJ2-3, with a weak D call TRBD2 (5 bases). Trimming shortened V by 8 bases and J by 2 bases, and 8 bases separated the two germline ends. CDR3 length equals 12 residues. The V gene's germline CDR1 is WSHSY and CDR2 SAAADI. Here the CDR3 DNA reads TGCGCCAGCGGACTCTACACAGATACGCAGTATTTT. It specifies CASGLYTDTQYF.

The CDR3 is CASSDSSANTGELFF. The CDR3 nucleotides are TGTGCCAGCAGTGACTCTAGCGCGAACACCGGGGAGCTGTTTTTT. This chain joins TRBV6-4 and TRBJ2-2; D might be TRBD2 (5 bases). Germline V gene sequence: CDR1 MRHNA, CDR2 SNTAGT. This CDR3 has 15 amino acids. Between the trimmed V and J ends, which lost 0 bases and 0 bases, there was a span of 5 bases.

This clone was counted a few times. The chain carries TRBV9 and TRBJ2-7; 7 bases agree with TRBD1. V was pared by 3 bases and J by 4 bases, with 4 bases of the junction left unmatched. The germline CDR1 and CDR2 sequences are SGDLS and YYNGEE. CDR3 length: 13 residues. In nucleotides, the CDR3 is TGTGCCAGCAGCGCCGGACAGGCGTACGAGCAGTACTTC. Translated: CASSAGQAYEQYF.

The V gene is TRBV5-1, the J gene TRBJ1-4; no clear D. Germline CDR1 and CDR2: SGHRS and YFSETQ. The CDR3 is made up of 14 amino acids. Trimming pared 0 bases from V and 0 bases from J, leaving 3 bases between. The CDR3 region has the DNA TGCGCCAGCAGCTTGGCAACAACTAATGAAAAACTGTTTTTT. Its protein product is CASSLATTNEKLFF. Filled out from reference TRBV5-1 and TRBJ1-4, the complete variable domain reads KAGVTQTPRYLIKTRGQQVTLSCSPISGHRSVSWYQQTPGQGLQFLFEYFSETQRNKGNFPGRFSGRQFSNSRSEMNVSTLELGDSALYLCASSLATTNEKLFFGSGTQLSVL.

The rearrangement joins TRBV7-9 to TRBJ2-7, with 7 bases matching TRBD2. The V gene's germline CDR1 is SEHNR and CDR2 FQNEAQ (reference sequence). CDR3 size: 15 residues. V shed 2 bases, J shed 0 bases, and the junction held 4 bases outside the gene matches. CDR3 DNA: TGTGCCAGCAGCTTAATGGGACTACGCTCCTACGAGCAGTACTTC. Encoded protein: CASSLMGLRSYEQYF.

V is TRBV11-2 and J is TRBJ2-1; unclear D gene. The germline CDR1 and CDR2 sequences are SGHAT and FQNNGV. The germline V and J ends were trimmed by 6 bases and 4 bases, with 7 bases remaining between them. The CDR3 covers 12 residues. The CDR3 is CASRPLYNEQFF. CDR3 nucleotide sequence: TGTGCCAGCAGACCTCTTTACAATGAGCAGTTCTTC.

The rearrangement links TRBV5-1 to TRBJ2-2; D is possibly TRBD2 (5 bases). Germline-derived CDR1 and CDR2 are SGHRS and YFSETQ. Trimming took 5 bases from V and 0 from J, leaving 20 bases between them. CDR3 length equals 18 residues. CDR3 nucleotide sequence: TGCGCCAGCAGTCTTTACCCCCCGACTACCGCGAACACCGGGGAGCTGTTTTTT. It codes for CASSLYPPTTANTGELFF.

The chain carries TRBV5-1 and TRBJ1-1, with 11 bases matching TRBD1. The CDR3 covers 12 residues. From germline, CDR1 is SGHRS and CDR2 YFSETQ. With V trimmed by 6 bases and J by 9 bases, 4 bases remained unmatched. The CDR3 DNA sequence: TGCGCCAGCACCCGGGACAGGGGGAAAGCTTTCTTT. This encodes CASTRDRGKAFF. Full variable domain (outside the CDR3, taken from reference TRBV5-1 and TRBJ1-1): KAGVTQTPRYLIKTRGQQVTLSCSPISGHRSVSWYQQTPGQGLQFLFEYFSETQRNKGNFPGRFSGRQFSNSRSEMNVSTLELGDSALYLCASTRDRGKAFFGQGTRLTVV.

V gene TRBV7-6 combines with J gene TRBJ2-1, with D hard to call. V was cut by 1 base and J by 2 bases, with 9 bases left in between. The CDR3 runs 15 residues. Germline values: CDR1 SGHVS, CDR2 FNYEAQ. Written as DNA, the CDR3 is TGTGCCAGCAGCTTAGGGCGAGGCACCTACAATGAGCAGTTCTTC. Its protein product is CASSLGRGTYNEQFF.

V usage is TRBV13 and J usage is TRBJ2-1, with a weak D call TRBD1 (5 bases). V was cut by 5 bases and J by 2 bases, with 19 bases left in between. CDR1 is PRHDT and CDR2 is FYEKMQ in the germline V gene (reference sequence). This CDR3 contains 17 residues. This CDR3 is CASSHPLRMGPYNEQFF. The CDR3, as DNA: TGTGCCAGCAGCCACCCACTTCGCATGGGGCCCTACAATGAGCAGTTCTTC. Using reference TRBV13 and TRBJ2-1 for the parts outside the CDR3, the full variable domain is AAGVIQSPRHLIKEKRETATLKCYPIPRHDTVYWYQQGPGQDPQFLISFYEKMQSDKGSIPDRFSAQQFSDYHSELNMSSLELGDSALYFCASSHPLRMGPYNEQFFGPGTRLTVL.

This clone showed up just a few times. The chain combines TRBV27 with TRBJ2-1; 10 positions match TRBD2. CDR1 MNHEY and CDR2 SMNVEV come from the germline V gene (reference sequence). There are 15 residues in the CDR3. With 5 bases clipped from V and 6 bases from J, the junction kept 7 bases outside the gene matches. CDR3 coding DNA: TGTGCCAGCAGTACCCAGCGGGGGGGCTCCAATGAGCAGTTCTTC. Protein product: CASSTQRGGSNEQFF.

This rearrangement joins TRBV5-3 to TRBJ1-5; a weak D match, TRBD1 (6 bases). TRBV5-3 is an ORF, with its function uncertain. The CDR3 is 13 residues long. Trimming removed 3 bases at V and 8 bases at J, with 12 bases between. As DNA, the CDR3 is TGTGCCAGAAGCTCTCGGGGGGCTGAGCCCCAGCATTTT. This sequence encodes CARSSRGAEPQHF.

The chain carries TRBV2 and TRBJ1-3, with D unclear. V lost 8 bases and J lost 4, with 18 bases in between. Germline assignment: CDR1 SNHLY and CDR2 FYNNEI. This CDR3 is built from 15 residues. The CDR3 loop reads CASPRPRLGGNTIYF. In nucleotides, the CDR3 is TGTGCCAGCCCCAGACCCCGGTTGGGGGGAAACACCATATATTTT.

The rearrangement links TRBV25-1 to TRBJ2-7; the D call may be TRBD1 or TRBD2 (6 bases each). Germline CDR1 MGHDK, CDR2 SYGVNS. The germline V and J ends were trimmed by 1 base and 3 bases, with 10 bases remaining between them. The CDR3 is 14 residues long. CDR3 amino acids: CASSESRGGYEQYF. CDR3 coding DNA: TGTGCCAGCAGTGAATCCAGGGGAGGCTACGAGCAGTACTTC.

The V gene is TRBV6-4, the J gene TRBJ2-3; D not certain. V lost 0 bases, J lost 1 base, and 8 bases lay in between. The CDR3 sequence is 15 residues long. CDR1 and CDR2 from the germline V gene are MRHNA and SNTAGT. CDR3 sequence (DNA): TGTGCCAGCAGTGACTCCCTTGAGGGCACAGATACGCAGTATTTT. Translation: CASSDSLEGTDTQYF.

The chain is built from TRBV7-3 and TRBJ2-5, with TRBD2 identical over 14 bases. Germline V gene lookup returns CDR1 SGHTA and CDR2 FQGTGA. This CDR3 comprises 19 residues. V was clipped by 4 bases and J by 5 bases; unmatched bases: 15. The CDR3 here is CASSSSGLAGAMVGETQYF. The CDR3 nucleotides read TGTGCCAGCAGCTCTTCGGGACTAGCGGGAGCCATGGTAGGGGAGACCCAGTACTTC.

The gene calls are TRBV30 and TRBJ1-1; TRBD1 agrees at 8 bases. The CDR3 covers 12 residues. Germline CDR1 is GTSNPN and CDR2 is SVGIG (reference sequence). Unmatched junction bases numbered 0, after V lost 0 bases and J lost 6 bases. In nucleotides, the CDR3 is TGTGCCTGGAGTGTACAGGGGGCTGAAGCTTTCTTT. This codes for CAWSVQGAEAFF.

This sequence joins TRBV27 and TRBJ2-1; either TRBD1 or TRBD2 may fit D (5 bases each). V was pared by 2 bases and J by 0 bases, with 5 bases between. Germline loops: CDR1 MNHEY, CDR2 SMNVEV (reference sequence). The CDR3 sequence is 14 residues long. The CDR3 nucleotides are TGTGCCAGCAGTTTAGGGGGCTCCTACAATGAGCAGTTCTTC. Its protein is CASSLGGSYNEQFF.